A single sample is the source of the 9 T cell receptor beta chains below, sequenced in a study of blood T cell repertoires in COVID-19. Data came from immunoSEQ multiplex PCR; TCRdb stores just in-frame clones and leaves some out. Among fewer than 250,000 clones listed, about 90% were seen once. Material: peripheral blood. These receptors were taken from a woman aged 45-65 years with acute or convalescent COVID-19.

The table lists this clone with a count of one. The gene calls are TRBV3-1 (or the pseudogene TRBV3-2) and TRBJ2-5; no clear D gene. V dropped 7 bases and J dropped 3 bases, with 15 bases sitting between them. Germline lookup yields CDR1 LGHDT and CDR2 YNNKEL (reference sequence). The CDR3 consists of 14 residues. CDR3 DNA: TGTGCCAGCACCCGTAAAGGCGACAAAGAGACCCAGTACTTC. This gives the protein CASTRKGDKETQYF.

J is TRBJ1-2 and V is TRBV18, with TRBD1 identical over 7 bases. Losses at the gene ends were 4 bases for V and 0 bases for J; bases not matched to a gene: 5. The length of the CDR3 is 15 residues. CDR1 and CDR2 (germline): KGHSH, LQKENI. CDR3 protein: CASSLGTEANYGYTF. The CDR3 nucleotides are TGTGCCAGCTCACTAGGGACAGAAGCTAACTATGGCTACACCTTC.

The CDR3 nucleotides read TGCAGTGCTCAGAGGGAAGATACGCAGTATTTT. Encoded protein: CSAQREDTQYF. The rearrangement links TRBV20-1 to TRBJ2-3; a weak D match, TRBD2 (5 bases). Germline CDR1 and CDR2: DFQATT and SNEGSKA (reference sequence). Trimming stripped 5 bases from V and 5 bases from J, with 8 bases between. The CDR3 has 11 amino acids.

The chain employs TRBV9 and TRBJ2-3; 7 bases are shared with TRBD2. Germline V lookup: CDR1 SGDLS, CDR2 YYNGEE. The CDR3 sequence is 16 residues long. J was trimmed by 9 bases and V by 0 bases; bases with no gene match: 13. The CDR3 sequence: CASSVASGLGVGTQYF. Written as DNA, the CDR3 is TGTGCCAGCAGCGTAGCTTCCGGACTAGGGGTAGGGACGCAGTATTTT. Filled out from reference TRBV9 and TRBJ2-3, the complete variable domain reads DSGVTQTPKHLITATGQRVTLRCSPRSGDLSVYWYQQSLDQGLQFLIQYYNGEERAKGNILERFSAQQFPDLHSELNLSSLELGDSALYFCASSVASGLGVGTQYFGPGTRLTVL.

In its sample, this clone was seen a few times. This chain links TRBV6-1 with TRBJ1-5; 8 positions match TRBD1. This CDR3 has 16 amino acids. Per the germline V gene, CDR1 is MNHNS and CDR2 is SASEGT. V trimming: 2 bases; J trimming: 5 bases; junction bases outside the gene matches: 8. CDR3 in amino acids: CASSETSTGVYQPQHF. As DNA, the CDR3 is TGTGCCAGCAGTGAAACATCGACAGGGGTTTATCAGCCCCAGCATTTT.

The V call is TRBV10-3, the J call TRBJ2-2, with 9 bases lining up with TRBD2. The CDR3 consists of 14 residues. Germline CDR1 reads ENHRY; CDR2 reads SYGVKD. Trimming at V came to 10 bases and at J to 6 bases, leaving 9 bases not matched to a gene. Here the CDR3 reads CATLPPSGAGELFF. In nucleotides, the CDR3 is TGTGCCACCCTCCCCCCTAGCGGGGCCGGGGAGCTGTTTTTT.

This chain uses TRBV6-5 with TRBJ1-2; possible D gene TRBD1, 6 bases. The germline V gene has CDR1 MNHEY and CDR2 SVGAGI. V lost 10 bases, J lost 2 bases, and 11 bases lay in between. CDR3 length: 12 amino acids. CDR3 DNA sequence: TGTGCCACGGGGGGCTACAACTATGGCTACACCTTC. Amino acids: CATGGYNYGYTF.

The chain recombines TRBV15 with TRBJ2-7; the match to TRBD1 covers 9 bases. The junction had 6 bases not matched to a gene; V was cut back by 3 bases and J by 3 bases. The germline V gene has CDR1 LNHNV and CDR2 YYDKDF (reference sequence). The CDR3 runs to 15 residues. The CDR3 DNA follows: TGTGCCACCAGCAGGGACGGGACAGGGTTCTACGAGCAGTACTTC. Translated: CATSRDGTGFYEQYF.

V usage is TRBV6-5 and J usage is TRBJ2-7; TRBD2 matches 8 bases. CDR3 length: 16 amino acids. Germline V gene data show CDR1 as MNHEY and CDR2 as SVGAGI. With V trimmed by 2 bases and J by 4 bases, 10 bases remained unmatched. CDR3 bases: TGTGCCAGCAGTTACGTGAGGAGCGGGGGAAGGTACGAGCAGTACTTC. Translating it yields CASSYVRSGGRYEQYF.